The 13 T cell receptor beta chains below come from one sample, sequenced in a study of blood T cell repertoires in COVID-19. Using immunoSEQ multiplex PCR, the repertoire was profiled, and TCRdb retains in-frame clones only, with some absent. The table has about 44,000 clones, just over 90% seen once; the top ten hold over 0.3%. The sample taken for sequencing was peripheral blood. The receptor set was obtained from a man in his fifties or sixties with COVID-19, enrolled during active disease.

The CDR3 here is CSASLSGEGYNEQFF. CDR3 coding DNA: TGCAGTGCTAGTTTAAGCGGGGAGGGCTACAATGAGCAGTTCTTC. The V gene is TRBV20-1, the J gene TRBJ2-1, with TRBD2 matching 7 bases. Germline loops: CDR1 DFQATT, CDR2 SNEGSKA (reference sequence). The CDR3 loop spans 15 amino acids. V was clipped by 3 bases and J by 3 bases; unmatched bases: 8.

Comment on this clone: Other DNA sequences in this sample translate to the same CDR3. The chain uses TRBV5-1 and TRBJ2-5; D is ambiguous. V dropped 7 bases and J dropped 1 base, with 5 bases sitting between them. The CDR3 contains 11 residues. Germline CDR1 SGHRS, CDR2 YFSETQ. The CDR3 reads CASSLQETQYF. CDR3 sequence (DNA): TGCGCCAGCTCACTCCAAGAGACCCAGTACTTC.

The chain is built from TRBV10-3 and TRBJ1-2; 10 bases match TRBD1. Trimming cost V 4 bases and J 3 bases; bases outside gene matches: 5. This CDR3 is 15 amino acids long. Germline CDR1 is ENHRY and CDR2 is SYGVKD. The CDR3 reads CAISGTGGLDYGYTF. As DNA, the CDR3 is TGTGCCATCAGTGGGACAGGGGGATTGGACTATGGCTACACCTTC.

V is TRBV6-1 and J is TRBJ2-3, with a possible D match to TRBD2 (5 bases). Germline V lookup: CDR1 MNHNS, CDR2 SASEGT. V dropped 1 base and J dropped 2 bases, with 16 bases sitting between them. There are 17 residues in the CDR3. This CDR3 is CASSEGFGAANTDTQYF. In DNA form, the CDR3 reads TGTGCCAGCAGTGAAGGGTTCGGAGCGGCCAACACAGATACGCAGTATTTT.

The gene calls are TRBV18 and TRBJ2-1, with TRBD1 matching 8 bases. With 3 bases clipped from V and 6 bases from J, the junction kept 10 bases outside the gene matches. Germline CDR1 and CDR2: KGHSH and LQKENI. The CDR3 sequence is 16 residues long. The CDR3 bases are TGTGCCAGCTCACCTGCAAACAGGGGGATGATCAATGAGCAGTTCTTC. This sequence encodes CASSPANRGMINEQFF. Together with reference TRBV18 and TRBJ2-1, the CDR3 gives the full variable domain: NAGVMQNPRHLVRRRGQEARLRCSPMKGHSHVYWYRQLPEEGLKFMVYLQKENIIDESGMPKERFSAEFPKEGPSILRIQQVVRGDSAAYFCASSPANRGMINEQFFGPGTRLTVL.

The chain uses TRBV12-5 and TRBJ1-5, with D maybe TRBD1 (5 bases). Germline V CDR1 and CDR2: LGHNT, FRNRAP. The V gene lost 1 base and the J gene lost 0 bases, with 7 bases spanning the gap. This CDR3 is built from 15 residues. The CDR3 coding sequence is TGTGCTAGTGGTTTGGGACAGCATAGCAATCAGCCCCAGCATTTT. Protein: CASGLGQHSNQPQHF. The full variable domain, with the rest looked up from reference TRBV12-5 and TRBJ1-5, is DARVTQTPRHKVTEMGQEVTMRCQPILGHNTVFWYRQTMMQGLELLAYFRNRAPLDDSGMPKDRFSAEMPDATLATLKIQPSEPRDSAVYFCASGLGQHSNQPQHFGDGTRLSIL.

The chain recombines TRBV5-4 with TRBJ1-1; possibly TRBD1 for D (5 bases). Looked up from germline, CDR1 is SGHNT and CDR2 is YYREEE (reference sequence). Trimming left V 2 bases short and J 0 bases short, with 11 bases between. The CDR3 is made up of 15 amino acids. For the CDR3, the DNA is TGTGCCAGCAGCTTTCAAACAGGACTGAACACTGAAGCTTTCTTT. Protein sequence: CASSFQTGLNTEAFF.

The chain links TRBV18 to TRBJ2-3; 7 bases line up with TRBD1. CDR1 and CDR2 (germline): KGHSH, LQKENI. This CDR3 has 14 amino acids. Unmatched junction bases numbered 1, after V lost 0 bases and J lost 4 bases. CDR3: CASSPPTGSDTQYF. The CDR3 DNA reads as TGTGCCAGCTCACCACCGACAGGGTCAGATACGCAGTATTTT.

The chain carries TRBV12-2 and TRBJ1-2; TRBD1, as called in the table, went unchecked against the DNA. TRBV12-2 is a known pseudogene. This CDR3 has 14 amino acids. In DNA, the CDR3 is TGTGCAAGTCGCTCCCAACAGGGGAACTATGGCTACACCTTC. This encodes CASRSQQGNYGYTF.

As DNA, the CDR3 is TGTGCCAGTAGTATTTTCGCGGGAGTCAGCTCCTACAATGAGCAGTTCTTC. Its translation is CASSIFAGVSSYNEQFF. The chain recombines TRBV19 with TRBJ2-1; 7 bases are shared with TRBD2. The CDR3 totals 17 residues. The germline CDR1 and CDR2 sequences are LNHDA and SQIVND (reference sequence). V lost 3 bases and J lost 0; bases outside the gene matches: 8.

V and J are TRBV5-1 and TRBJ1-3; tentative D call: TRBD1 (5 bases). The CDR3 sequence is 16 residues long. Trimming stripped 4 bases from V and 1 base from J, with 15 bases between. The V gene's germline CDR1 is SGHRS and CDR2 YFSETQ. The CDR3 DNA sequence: TGCGCCAGCAGCGGTCAGGGCCTGTCATCTGGAAACACCATATATTTT. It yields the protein CASSGQGLSSGNTIYF.

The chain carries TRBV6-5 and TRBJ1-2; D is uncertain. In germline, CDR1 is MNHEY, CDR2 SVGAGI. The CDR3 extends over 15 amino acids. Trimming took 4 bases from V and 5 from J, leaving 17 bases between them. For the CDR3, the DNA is TGTGCCAGCAGTTCCCCCGGACTACAGAGTTATGGCTACACCTTC. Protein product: CASSSPGLQSYGYTF.

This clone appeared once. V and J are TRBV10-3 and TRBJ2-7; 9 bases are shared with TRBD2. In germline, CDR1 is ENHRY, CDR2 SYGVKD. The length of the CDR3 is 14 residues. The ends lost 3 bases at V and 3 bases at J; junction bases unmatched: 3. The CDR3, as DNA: TGTGCCATCAGTGACCTAGCGGGGAACTACGAGCAGTACTTC. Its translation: CAISDLAGNYEQYF.